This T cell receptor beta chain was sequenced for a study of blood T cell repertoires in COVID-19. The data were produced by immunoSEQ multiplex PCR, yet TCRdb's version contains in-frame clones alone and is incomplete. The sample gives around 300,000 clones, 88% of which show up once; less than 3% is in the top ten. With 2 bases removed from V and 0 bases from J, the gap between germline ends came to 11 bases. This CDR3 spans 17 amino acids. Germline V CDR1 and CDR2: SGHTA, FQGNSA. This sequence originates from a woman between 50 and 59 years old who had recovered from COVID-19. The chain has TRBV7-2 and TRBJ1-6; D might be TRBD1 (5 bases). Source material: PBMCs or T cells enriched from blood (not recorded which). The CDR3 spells CASSLSWRGSYNSPLHF. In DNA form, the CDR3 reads TGTGCCAGCAGCTTATCTTGGAGGGGCTCCTATAATTCACCCCTCCACTTT.